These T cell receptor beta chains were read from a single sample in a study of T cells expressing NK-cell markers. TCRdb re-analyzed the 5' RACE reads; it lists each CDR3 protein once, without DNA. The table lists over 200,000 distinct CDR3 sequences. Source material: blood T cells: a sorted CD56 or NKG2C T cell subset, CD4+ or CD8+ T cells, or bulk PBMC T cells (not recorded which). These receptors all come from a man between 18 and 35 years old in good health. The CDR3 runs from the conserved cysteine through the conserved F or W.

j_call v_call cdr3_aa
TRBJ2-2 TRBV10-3 CAISADRTGELFF
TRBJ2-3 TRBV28 CASSYSGSSGTDTQYF
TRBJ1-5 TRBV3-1 CASSPGTGSQPQHF
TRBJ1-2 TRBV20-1 CSAPYTGRGGYTF
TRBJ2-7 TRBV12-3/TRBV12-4 CASSFSGNRYEQYF
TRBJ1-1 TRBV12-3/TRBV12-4 CASSPGYREAFF
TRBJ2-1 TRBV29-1 CSVDAGLVTLDEQFF
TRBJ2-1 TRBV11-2 CASSVAGNLNEQFF
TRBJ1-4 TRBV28 CASRLSGGKLFF
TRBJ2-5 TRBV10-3 CAISELERSETQYF
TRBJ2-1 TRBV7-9 CASSQGLADNEQFF
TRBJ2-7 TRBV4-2 CASSQRDALYEQYF
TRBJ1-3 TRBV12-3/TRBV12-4 CASSFWGWDARSGNTIYF
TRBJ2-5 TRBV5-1 CASSLARLQETQYF
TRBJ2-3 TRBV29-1 CSVVVRAGGTDTQYF
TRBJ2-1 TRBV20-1 CSATGTRDGHEQFF
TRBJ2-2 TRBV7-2 CASSLAGVGTGELFF
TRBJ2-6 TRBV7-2 CASSLAQGRGSGANVLTF
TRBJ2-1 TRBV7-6 CASSLAGGSPNEQFF
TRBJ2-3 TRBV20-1 CSASPLGGDTQYF
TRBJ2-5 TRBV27 CASSSVGETQYF
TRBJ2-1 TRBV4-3 CASSQDRRGSKFF
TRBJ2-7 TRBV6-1 CASSETLAGGEQYF
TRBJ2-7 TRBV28 CASSGDVSYEQYF
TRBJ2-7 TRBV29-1 CSVMREGSSYEQYF
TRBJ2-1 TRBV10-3 CAISESTSGSLDEQFF